Detailed here is one TCR beta chain. This entry belongs to a study of cytomegalovirus exposure and HLA in healthy donors. Study as a whole: Unique TCR beta sequences numbering some 120 million came from around 180 million T cells in an earlier analysis.

The CDR3 length is 14 residues. CDR1 is SNHLY and CDR2 is FYNNEI in the germline V gene. V lost 6 bases and J lost 10, with 16 bases in between. Primers for the PCR totalled 60 Vbeta and 13 Jbeta. Profiled with immunoSEQ multiplex PCR; TCRdb holds only in-frame clones, not every one. The sample consists of around 150,000 clones, approximately 79% of them appearing once. Sequencing input: PBMCs. V and J are TRBV2 and TRBJ1-6, with a possible D match to TRBD1 (6 bases). The receptor was isolated from a woman between 50 and 59 years old in good health and CMV-seropositive. CDR3: CASSTTGSSSPLHF. The CDR3 DNA reads TGTGCCAGCAGCACTACAGGGTCAAGCTCACCCCTCCACTTT. Looking up the rest from reference TRBV2 and TRBJ1-6 gives the full variable domain: EPEVTQTPSHQVTQMGQEVILRCVPISNHLYFYWYRQILGQKVEFLVSFYNNEISEKSEIFDDQFSVERPDGSNFTLKIRSTKLEDSAMYFCASSTTGSSSPLHFGNGTRLTVT.